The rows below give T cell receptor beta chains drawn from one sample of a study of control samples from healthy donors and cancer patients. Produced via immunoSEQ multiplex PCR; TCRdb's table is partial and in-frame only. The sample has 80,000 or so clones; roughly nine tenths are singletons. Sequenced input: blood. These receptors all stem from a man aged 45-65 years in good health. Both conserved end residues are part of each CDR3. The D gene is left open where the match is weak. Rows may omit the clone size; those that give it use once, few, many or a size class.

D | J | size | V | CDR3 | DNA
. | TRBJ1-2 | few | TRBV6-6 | CASTLNSGDTTGYTF | TGTGCCAGCACTCTAAATTCGGGGGACACAACTGGCTACACCTTC
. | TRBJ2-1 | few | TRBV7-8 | CASSLVDTLFGEQFF | TGTGCCAGCAGCTTAGTTGACACATTATTTGGTGAGCAGTTCTTC
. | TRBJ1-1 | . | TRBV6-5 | CASSYQGNTEAFF | TGTGCCAGCAGTTATCAGGGGAACACTGAAGCTTTCTTT
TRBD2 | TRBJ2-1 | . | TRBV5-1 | CASSQEGGYNEQFF | TGCGCCAGCAGCCAAGAGGGAGGGTACAATGAGCAGTTCTTC
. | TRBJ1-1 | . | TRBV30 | CAWSGLNTEAFF | TGTGCCTGGAGTGGGTTGAACACTGAAGCTTTCTTT
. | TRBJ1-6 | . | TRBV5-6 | CASSLDVSPLHF | TGTGCCAGCAGCTTGGACGTTTCACCCCTCCACTTT
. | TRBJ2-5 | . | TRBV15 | CATSEGLETQYF | TGTGCCACCAGCGAGGGGTTGGAGACCCAGTACTTC
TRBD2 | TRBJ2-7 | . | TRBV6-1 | CASSEDSRAGGLSYEQYF | TGTGCCAGCAGTGAAGATTCGCGTGCGGGGGGGCTGTCCTACGAGCAGTACTTC
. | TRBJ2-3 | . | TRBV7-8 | CASSLAQGQIFTDTQYF | TGTGCCAGCAGCTTAGCGCAAGGACAGATCTTCACAGATACGCAGTATTTT
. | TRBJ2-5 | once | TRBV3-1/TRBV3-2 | CASSQGPKETQYF | TGTGCCAGCAGCCAAGGGCCTAAAGAGACCCAGTACTTC
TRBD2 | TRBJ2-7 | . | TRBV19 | CASSTSTSGGHSSYEQYF | TGTGCCAGTAGTACTTCGACTAGCGGGGGTCATAGCTCCTACGAGCAGTACTTC
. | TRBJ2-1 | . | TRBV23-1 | CASSQLRFYNEQFF | TGCGCCAGCAGTCAATTGAGATTTTACAATGAGCAGTTCTTC
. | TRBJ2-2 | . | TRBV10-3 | CASYSPTGFTGELFF | TGTGCCAGTTACAGTCCTACAGGGTTCACCGGGGAGCTGTTTTTT
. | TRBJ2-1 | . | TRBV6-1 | CASSEEGYEQFF | TGTGCCAGCAGTGAAGAAGGGTATGAGCAGTTCTTC
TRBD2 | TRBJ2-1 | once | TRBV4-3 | CASSQDLRSGGANEQFF | TGCGCCAGCAGCCAAGATCTTAGGAGCGGGGGGGCCAATGAGCAGTTCTTC
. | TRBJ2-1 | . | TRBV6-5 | CASGKVAAYNEQFF | TGTGCCAGCGGTAAGGTAGCGGCATACAATGAGCAGTTCTTC
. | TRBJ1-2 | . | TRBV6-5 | CASSPQEGYGYTF | TGTGCCAGCAGCCCCCAGGAGGGCTATGGCTACACCTTC
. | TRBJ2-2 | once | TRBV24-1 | CATSDFTRTGELFF | TGTGCCACCAGTGACTTCACAAGGACCGGGGAGCTGTTTTTT
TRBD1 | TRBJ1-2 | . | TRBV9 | CASSVGTGKFDYGYTF | TGTGCCAGCAGCGTAGGGACAGGGAAATTCGACTATGGCTACACCTTC
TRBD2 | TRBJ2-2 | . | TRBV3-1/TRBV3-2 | CASSPLSGGAGELFF | TGTGCCAGCAGCCCCCTTAGCGGGGGGGCCGGGGAGCTGTTTTTT
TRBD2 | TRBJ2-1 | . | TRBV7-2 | CASSPGTSGGPRDEQFF | TGTGCCAGCAGCCCCGGGACTAGCGGGGGCCCAAGGGACGAGCAGTTCTTC
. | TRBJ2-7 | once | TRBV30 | CAWTSVGVSSYEQYF | TGTGCCTGGACTTCAGTAGGGGTTAGCTCCTACGAGCAGTACTTC
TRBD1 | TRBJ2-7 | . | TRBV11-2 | CASSSGTAYEQYF | TGTGCCAGCAGCTCCGGGACAGCTTACGAGCAGTACTTC
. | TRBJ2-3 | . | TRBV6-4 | CASSVGGANTDTQYF | TGTGCCAGCAGTGTGGGGGGGGCCAACACAGATACGCAGTATTTT
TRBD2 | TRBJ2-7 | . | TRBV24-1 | CATSEWTGGKQYF | TGTGCCACCAGTGAGTGGACCGGGGGGAAGCAGTACTTC
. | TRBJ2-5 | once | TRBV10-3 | CAISDSRETQYF | TGTGCCATCAGTGACTCCCGAGAGACCCAGTACTTC
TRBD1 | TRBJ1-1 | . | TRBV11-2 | CASSLQGDTEAFF | TGTGCCAGCAGCTTGCAGGGGGACACTGAAGCTTTCTTT
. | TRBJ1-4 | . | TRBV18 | CASSPRQGGGNEKLFF | TGTGCCAGCTCACCACGTCAGGGTGGAGGTAATGAAAAACTGTTTTTT
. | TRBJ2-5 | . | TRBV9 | CASSPGLGETQYF | TGTGCCAGCAGCCCCGGACTGGGAGAGACCCAGTACTTC
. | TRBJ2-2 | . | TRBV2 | CASSEMGRPNTGELFF | TGTGCCAGCAGTGAAATGGGACGGCCGAACACCGGGGAGCTGTTTTTT
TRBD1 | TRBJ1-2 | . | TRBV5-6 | CASSPGTGVNYGYTF | TGTGCCAGCAGCCCAGGGACAGGGGTTAACTATGGCTACACCTTC
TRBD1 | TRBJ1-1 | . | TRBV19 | CASSHRGYTEAFF | TGTGCCAGTAGTCACAGGGGGTACACTGAAGCTTTCTTT
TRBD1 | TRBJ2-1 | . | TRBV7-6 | CASSFLQGARLNEQFF | TGTGCCAGCAGCTTTTTACAGGGGGCTCGGCTCAATGAGCAGTTCTTC
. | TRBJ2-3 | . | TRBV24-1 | CATSDLGSSSTDTQYF | TGTGCCACCAGTGATTTGGGCAGTTCTAGCACAGATACGCAGTATTTT
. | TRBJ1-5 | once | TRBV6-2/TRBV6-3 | CASRYRSRGNQPQHF | TGTGCCAGCAGGTACAGGAGCCGGGGCAATCAGCCCCAGCATTTT
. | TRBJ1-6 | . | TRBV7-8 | CASSLDSARGNSPLHF | TGTGCCAGCAGCTTAGACTCCGCCCGCGGAAATTCACCCCTCCACTTT
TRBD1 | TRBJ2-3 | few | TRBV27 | CASSQLISSPATGTGWSADTQYF | TGTGCCAGCAGTCAGCTTATATCCTCTCCCGCGACCGGGACAGGGTGGAGTGCGGATACGCAGTATTTT
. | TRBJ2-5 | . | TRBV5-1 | CASSSYSGAGTETQYF | TGCGCCAGCAGCTCCTACTCGGGAGCCGGGACAGAGACCCAGTACTTC
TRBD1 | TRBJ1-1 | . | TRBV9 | CASSVVGQEKTEAFF | TGTGCCAGCAGCGTAGTTGGACAGGAGAAGACTGAAGCTTTCTTT
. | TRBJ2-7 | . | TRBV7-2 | CASSLAGWESYEQYF | TGTGCCAGCAGCTTAGCGGGCTGGGAGTCCTACGAGCAGTACTTC
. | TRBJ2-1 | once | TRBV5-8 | CASQYEQFF | TGTGCCAGCCAATATGAGCAGTTCTTC
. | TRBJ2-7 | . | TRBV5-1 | CASSRAAPYEQYF | TGCGCCAGCAGTAGGGCGGCCCCCTACGAGCAGTACTTC
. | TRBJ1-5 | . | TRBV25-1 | CASSEAGVHQPQHF | TGTGCCAGCAGTGAAGCGGGAGTTCATCAGCCCCAGCATTTT
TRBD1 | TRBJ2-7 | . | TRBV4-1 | CASSPMGQGSGEQYF | TGCGCCAGCAGCCCAATGGGACAGGGGAGCGGCGAGCAGTACTTC
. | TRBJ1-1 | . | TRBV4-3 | CASSQDRGAEAFF | TGCGCCAGCAGCCAAGACCGAGGGGCTGAAGCTTTCTTT
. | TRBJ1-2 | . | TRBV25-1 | CASSESPVNYGYTF | TGTGCCAGCAGTGAATCCCCCGTCAACTATGGCTACACCTTC
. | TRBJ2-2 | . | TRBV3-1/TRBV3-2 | CASSQVRGELFF | TGTGCCAGCAGCCAAGTTCGAGGGGAGCTGTTTTTT
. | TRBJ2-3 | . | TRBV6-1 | CASSALTSARGVNTDTQYF | TGTGCCAGCAGTGCGCTCACCAGTGCAAGGGGAGTCAACACAGATACGCAGTATTTT